Presented here are 25 T cell receptor beta chains from one specimen sequenced in a study of T cell clones after liver transplantation. The table came from immunoSEQ multiplex PCR; TCRdb's copy has only in-frame clones and leaves some out. The profile shows 20,000 to 30,000 clones, about 70% of them singletons. The sample was CD4+ T cells from blood, taken before liver transplant. These receptors all come from a human donor who received a liver transplant.

J is TRBJ1-2 and V is TRBV12-5; TRBD1 matches at 7 bases. CDR1 LGHNT and CDR2 FRNRAP come from the germline V gene. This CDR3 region has 15 residues. Trimming took 6 bases from V and 7 from J; bases not matched to a gene: 14. CDR3 residues: CASGDGTAKQSGYTF. CDR3 bases: TGTGCTAGTGGGGATGGGACAGCGAAACAATCTGGCTACACCTTC. The full variable domain, with the rest looked up from reference TRBV12-5 and TRBJ1-2, is DARVTQTPRHKVTEMGQEVTMRCQPILGHNTVFWYRQTMMQGLELLAYFRNRAPLDDSGMPKDRFSAEMPDATLATLKIQPSEPRDSAVYFCASGDGTAKQSGYTFGSGTRLTVV.

This chain joins TRBV2 and TRBJ2-1; 7 nucleotides line up with TRBD2. Looked up from germline, CDR1 is SNHLY and CDR2 is FYNNEI. This CDR3 comprises 15 residues. The V segment lost 6 bases and the J segment 1 base; nucleotides outside the gene matches: 6. The CDR3 protein is CASRGRERSYNEQFF. DNA of the CDR3: TGTGCCAGCAGGGGGAGGGAGAGGTCCTACAATGAGCAGTTCTTC. Drawing the rest from reference TRBV2 and TRBJ2-1, the complete variable domain is EPEVTQTPSHQVTQMGQEVILRCVPISNHLYFYWYRQILGQKVEFLVSFYNNEISEKSEIFDDQFSVERPDGSNFTLKIRSTKLEDSAMYFCASRGRERSYNEQFFGPGTRLTVL.

The genes are TRBV29-1 and TRBJ1-2; a possible D gene is TRBD1 (5 bases). The CDR3 consists of 13 residues. V dropped 4 bases and J dropped 3 bases, with 12 bases sitting between them. The germline gives CDR1 SQVTM, CDR2 ANQGSEA. The CDR3 spells CSVGYGTDYGYTF. The CDR3 nucleotides read TGCAGCGTTGGTTACGGGACGGACTATGGCTACACCTTC. The complete variable domain, with remaining parts taken from reference TRBV29-1 and TRBJ1-2, reads SAVISQKPSRDICQRGTSLTIQCQVDSQVTMMFWYRQQPGQSLTLIATANQGSEATYESGFVIDKFPISRPNLTFSTLTVSNMSPEDSSIYLCSVGYGTDYGYTFGSGTRLTVV.

The rearrangement uses TRBV5-1 and TRBJ1-2; D is unresolved. V was cut by 0 bases and J by 4 bases, with 10 bases left in between. The CDR3 totals 14 residues. The germline CDR1 and CDR2 sequences are SGHRS and YFSETQ. CDR3 bases: TGCGCCAGCAGCTTGGATGGCGGACCCTATGGCTACACCTTC. This translates into CASSLDGGPYGYTF.

This clone was picked up one time. V gene TRBV6-1 combines with J gene TRBJ1-4, with 7 bases aligning to TRBD1. The germline gives CDR1 MNHNS, CDR2 SASEGT. Trimming took 5 bases from V and 7 from J; bases not matched to a gene: 10. There are 15 residues in the CDR3. This CDR3 reads CASSKGEGGFEKLFF. CDR3 DNA sequence: TGTGCCAGCAGTAAAGGAGAAGGGGGCTTTGAAAAACTGTTTTTT.

This rearrangement joins TRBV6-5 to TRBJ2-2; 7 bases are shared with TRBD2. J gave up 7 bases and V 0 bases, and 8 bases lay outside the gene matches. CDR1 MNHEY and CDR2 SVGAGI come from the germline V gene. CDR3 size: 16 residues. In nucleotides, the CDR3 is TGTGCCAGCAGTTACTCACGCGGGAGCGTCGACGGGGAGCTGTTTTTT. Translating it yields CASSYSRGSVDGELFF.

The CDR3 region has the DNA TGTGCCAGCAGCCTGGGACGGCCCTGGGATGATTCACCCCTCCACTTT. Translation: CASSLGRPWDDSPLHF. V and J are TRBV5-4 and TRBJ1-6, with a tentative D call TRBD1 (5 bases). This CDR3 region has 16 residues. V lost 4 bases and J 8 bases, leaving 19 bases between the germline ends. CDR1 is SGHNT and CDR2 is YYREEE in the germline V gene (reference sequence). Looking up the rest from reference TRBV5-4 and TRBJ1-6 gives the full variable domain: ETGVTQSPTHLIKTRGQQVTLRCSSQSGHNTVSWYQQALGQGPQFIFQYYREEENGRGNFPPRFSGLQFPNYSSELNVNALELDDSALYLCASSLGRPWDDSPLHFGNGTRLTVT.

The chain combines TRBV5-6 with TRBJ2-5; D not certain. Trimming took off 2 bases at V and 3 bases at J, with 14 bases between the two ends. The CDR3 covers 15 residues. Per germline, CDR1 SGHDT and CDR2 YYEEEE. The CDR3 sequence is CASSFDLSGKETQYF. The CDR3 DNA reads as TGTGCCAGCAGCTTCGACCTATCCGGCAAAGAGACCCAGTACTTC.

J is TRBJ2-6 and V is TRBV9, with D possibly TRBD1 on 6 matching bases. Germline CDR1 and CDR2: SGDLS and YYNGEE. V lost 4 bases and J lost 3, with 11 bases in between. The CDR3 is 15 residues long. CDR3 nucleotide sequence: TGTGCCAGCAGCCCCCAGGGGAGTGGGGCCAACGTCCTGACTTTC. Protein sequence: CASSPQGSGANVLTF.

The V and J genes are TRBV19 and TRBJ1-2; D uncertain. The CDR3 runs to 15 residues. Trimming removed 0 bases from V and 0 bases from J, with 8 bases in between. Germline V lookup: CDR1 LNHDA, CDR2 SQIVND (reference sequence). The CDR3 loop is CASSIDGDTNYGYTF. In DNA, the CDR3 is TGTGCCAGTAGTATAGATGGAGATACTAACTATGGCTACACCTTC.

The genes are TRBV5-4 and TRBJ2-7; D is possibly TRBD1 (6 bases). The CDR3 length is 14 residues. Between the trimmed V and J ends, which lost 0 bases and 2 bases, there was a span of 9 bases. Germline V gene sequence: CDR1 SGHNT, CDR2 YYREEE (reference sequence). The CDR3 DNA reads TGTGCCAGCAGCTTGGCCGGGACAACCTACGAGCAGTACTTC. Translated: CASSLAGTTYEQYF.

The V call is TRBV5-1, the J call TRBJ2-7, with 8 nucleotides matching TRBD2. The V gene's germline CDR1 is SGHRS and CDR2 YFSETQ. CDR3 length: 14 residues. V lost 2 bases and J lost 4; bases outside the gene matches: 5. CDR3 bases: TGCGCCAGCAGCTTAGCGGGGGCTCTATACGAGCAGTACTTC. Translation: CASSLAGALYEQYF.

This clone was found a few times. The rearrangement uses TRBV30 and TRBJ1-1; 7 bases map to TRBD1. The CDR3 has 13 residues. The V gene end was trimmed by 1 base and the J gene end by 9 bases; junction bases not matched to a gene: 8. Germline V CDR1 and CDR2: GTSNPN, SVGIG (reference sequence). CDR3 DNA sequence: TGTGCCTGGAGTGGCCGGACAGGCGAAAAAGCTTTCTTT. Translating it yields CAWSGRTGEKAFF.

The chain couples TRBV15 to TRBJ2-7; TRBD2 might be the D (6 bases). Germline V lookup: CDR1 LNHNV, CDR2 YYDKDF (reference sequence). CDR3 length equals 15 residues. With 0 bases removed from V and 7 bases from J, the gap between germline ends came to 16 bases. CDR3 amino acids: CATSRDGSGVGEQYF. DNA of the CDR3: TGTGCCACCAGCAGAGATGGCTCGGGGGTCGGGGAGCAGTACTTC.

This clone was seen more than once but under ten times. This sequence joins TRBV7-8 and TRBJ2-7; tentative D call: TRBD1 (6 bases). V was clipped by 3 bases and J by 1 base, with 10 bases between them. Germline V gene lookup returns CDR1 SGHVS and CDR2 FQNEAQ. There are 14 residues in the CDR3. CDR3: CASSLNGQSYEQYF. CDR3 nucleotides: TGTGCCAGCAGCTTGAACGGACAGTCCTACGAGCAGTACTTC.

The rearrangement uses TRBV7-2 and TRBJ2-1; D remains ambiguous. Per the germline V gene, CDR1 is SGHTA and CDR2 is FQGNSA. This CDR3 is built from 15 residues. V lost 6 bases, J lost 7 bases, and 19 bases lay in between. As DNA, the CDR3 is TGTGCCAGCAGATCCGAAGACTCCCACCGGAATGAGCAGTTCTTC. It is translated as CASRSEDSHRNEQFF.

This clone was picked up one time. V gene TRBV21-1 combines with J gene TRBJ2-7; TRBD1 was called by the table and not checked on the DNA. TRBV21-1 is a pseudogene. This CDR3 region has 14 residues. The CDR3 region has the DNA TGTGCCAGCAGCAAATCCCAGGGCCTGGAAGGGCAGTACGTC. It is translated as CASSKSQGLEGQYV.

V usage is TRBV11-1 and J usage is TRBJ1-2; 7 bases agree with TRBD1. This CDR3 has 15 residues. CDR1 is SGHAT, CDR2 FQDESV, per germline (reference sequence). V trimming: 5 bases; J trimming: 3 bases; junction bases outside the gene matches: 9. This CDR3 reads CASSRDSTGYYGYTF. Here the CDR3 DNA reads TGTGCCAGCAGCCGTGATTCGACAGGGTACTATGGCTACACCTTC.

The sample holds one count of this clone. The chain uses TRBV5-1 and TRBJ2-5, with 11 positions matching TRBD2. The V segment lost 4 bases and the J segment 0 bases; nucleotides outside the gene matches: 14. The germline V gene has CDR1 SGHRS and CDR2 YFSETQ. This CDR3 contains 19 residues. CDR3 bases: TGCGCCAGCAGCGGCAGCCCTCTAGCGGGGGGAATAAACCAAGAGACCCAGTACTTC. This encodes CASSGSPLAGGINQETQYF.

The chain joins TRBV5-5 to TRBJ2-2; D is unclear. This CDR3 has 15 residues. V lost 4 bases and J lost 4, with 14 bases in between. Germline CDR1 reads SGHKS; CDR2 reads YYEKEE (reference sequence). The CDR3 loop is CASSPPPPITGELFF. The DNA of the CDR3 is TGTGCCAGCAGCCCGCCCCCGCCGATCACCGGGGAGCTGTTTTTT.

The chain couples TRBV28 to TRBJ2-3, with D possibly TRBD1 on 5 matching bases. The CDR3 runs to 15 residues. The ends were cut back, 3 bases at V and 0 bases at J, with 10 bases in the middle. Germline CDR1 reads MDHEN; CDR2 reads SYDVKM. DNA of the CDR3: TGTGCCAGCAGTTTGACAGCCTCTAGCACAGATACGCAGTATTTT. Translation gives CASSLTASSTDTQYF.

This clone has just a few counts. The chain combines TRBV5-1 with TRBJ2-7, with 8 bases aligning to TRBD1. The V segment lost 0 bases and the J segment 7 bases; nucleotides outside the gene matches: 6. The CDR3 runs to 14 residues. Per germline, CDR1 SGHRS and CDR2 YFSETQ. Here the CDR3 DNA reads TGCGCCAGCAGCTTGGGACAGGGGTCAGGAGAGCAGTACGTC. This codes for CASSLGQGSGEQYV.

The V call is TRBV4-1, the J call TRBJ2-5, with D tentatively TRBD1 or TRBD2 (5 bases each). CDR3 length: 15 residues. V dropped 0 bases and J dropped 1 base, with 9 bases sitting between them. Germline-derived CDR1 and CDR2 are MGHRA and YSYEKL. The CDR3 DNA is TGCGCCAGCAGCCAAGATCGGGACGGCCAAGAGACCCAGTACTTC. This codes for CASSQDRDGQETQYF.

This chain connects TRBV11-3 to TRBJ2-2; D is perhaps TRBD1 (5 bases). In germline, CDR1 is SGHNT, CDR2 YENEEA. With 4 bases removed from V and 4 bases from J, the gap between germline ends came to 22 bases. The CDR3 is made up of 18 amino acids. The DNA for the CDR3 is TGTGCCAGCAGCTCAGACCCTCGAAGGGGTTCGGGCACCGGGGAGCTGTTTTTT. Translated, it gives CASSSDPRRGSGTGELFF.

V is TRBV28 and J is TRBJ2-5, with 10 bases identical to TRBD1. The DNA end lines up better with TRBJ2-7; the J call may be wrong. The germline CDR1 and CDR2 sequences are MDHEN and SYDVKM. The CDR3 consists of 13 residues. CDR3: CASSWTGGYEQYF. CDR3 sequence (DNA): TGTGCCAGCAGTTGGACAGGGGGCTACGAGCAGTACTTC.